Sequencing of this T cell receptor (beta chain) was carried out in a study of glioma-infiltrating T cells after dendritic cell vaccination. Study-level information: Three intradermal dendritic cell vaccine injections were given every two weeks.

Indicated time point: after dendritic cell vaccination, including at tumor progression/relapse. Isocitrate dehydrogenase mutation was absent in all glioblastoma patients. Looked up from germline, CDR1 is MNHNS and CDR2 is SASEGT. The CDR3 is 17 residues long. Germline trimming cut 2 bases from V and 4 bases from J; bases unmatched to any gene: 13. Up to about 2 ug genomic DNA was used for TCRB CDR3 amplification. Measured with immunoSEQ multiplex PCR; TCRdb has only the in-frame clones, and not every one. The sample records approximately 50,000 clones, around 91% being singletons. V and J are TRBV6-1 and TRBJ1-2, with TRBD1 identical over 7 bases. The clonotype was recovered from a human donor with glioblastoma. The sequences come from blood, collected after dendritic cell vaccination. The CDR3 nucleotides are TGTGCCAGCAGTGAAATAATTGGGGCAGGGGGACTCTATGGCTACACCTTC. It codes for CASSEIIGAGGLYGYTF.